The rows below give T cell receptor beta chains drawn from one sample of a study of blood T cell repertoires in COVID-19. TCRdb keeps only in-frame clones here, not all; method: immunoSEQ multiplex PCR. The profile covers 55,000 to 95,000 clones, with 82% appearing a single time and less than 2% taken by the ten largest. Material for sequencing was peripheral blood. These receptors originate from a woman aged 60-75 years with acute or convalescent COVID-19. The CDR3 runs from the conserved cysteine through the conserved F or W. The D gene is left open where the match is weak.

>.|TRBJ2-6|TRBV18
CASSPPVGSGANVLTF
TGTGCCAGCTCACCACCGGTGGGGAGTGGGGCCAACGTCCTGACTTTC
>.|TRBJ2-3|TRBV5-6
CASSLGTATDTQYF
TGTGCCAGCAGCTTGGGGACAGCCACAGATACGCAGTATTTT
>.|TRBJ1-5|TRBV19
CASSMNRGNQPQHF
TGTGCCAGTAGTATGAATAGGGGGAATCAGCCCCAGCATTTT
>TRBD1|TRBJ1-4|TRBV2
CASSRRTGVNEKLFF
TGTGCCAGCAGTAGACGGACAGGGGTTAATGAAAAACTGTTTTTT
>TRBD1|TRBJ1-2|TRBV6-1
CASSDSTGYRSPYTF
TGTGCCAGCAGTGATTCGACAGGGTATCGTTCTCCCTACACCTTC
>.|TRBJ2-1|TRBV5-1
CASSRGNEQFF
TGCGCCAGCAGCAGGGGAAATGAGCAGTTCTTC
>TRBD1|TRBJ1-6|TRBV30
CAWNRDRGRLGGNSPLHF
TGTGCCTGGAACCGGGACAGGGGGCGTCTTGGGGGGAATTCACCCCTCCACTTT
>TRBD2|TRBJ2-1|TRBV5-4
CASSLGSGHEQFF
TGTGCCAGCAGCTTGGGTAGCGGGCATGAGCAGTTCTTC
>TRBD2|TRBJ2-2|TRBV29-1
CSVEGLAGGIGELFF
TGCAGCGTTGAAGGACTAGCGGGAGGGATAGGGGAGCTGTTTTTT
>TRBD2|TRBJ2-3|TRBV7-2
CASSSLRGGGRDTQYF
TGTGCCAGCAGCTCCCTGCGCGGGGGGGGCCGAGATACGCAGTATTTT